Presented here are 5 T cell receptor beta chains from one specimen sequenced in a study of blood T cell repertoires in COVID-19. Sequencing used immunoSEQ multiplex PCR; TCRdb keeps in-frame clones, though not all of them. There are about 190,000 clones in the sample; around four fifths occur only once, and less than 3.5% lies in the top ten. Sequencing used peripheral blood. These TCRs come from a man aged 45-65 years with active or convalescent COVID-19.

The table lists this clone with a few counts. J is TRBJ2-7 and V is TRBV15; 10 nucleotides line up with TRBD1. After removal of 5 bases from V and 0 bases from J, the junction contained 4 bases not matched to a gene. From germline, CDR1 is LNHNV and CDR2 YYDKDF (reference sequence). This CDR3 has 15 amino acids. CDR3 sequence: CATSWGQGSSYEQYF. The CDR3 DNA reads as TGTGCCACCAGCTGGGGACAGGGGAGCTCCTACGAGCAGTACTTC.

This chain joins TRBV24-1 and TRBJ1-5; D gene unclear. The germline CDR1 and CDR2 sequences are KGHDR and SFDVKD. Trimming removed 9 bases from V and 4 bases from J, with 15 bases in between. This CDR3 comprises 14 residues. As DNA, the CDR3 is TGTGCCACCTGGCCCTTGACGGGGAATCAGCCCCAGCATTTT. This translates into CATWPLTGNQPQHF.

The genes are TRBV18 and TRBJ2-3; 12 bases agree with TRBD1. Germline CDR1 KGHSH, CDR2 LQKENI. The V and J ends lost 6 bases and 5 bases, in that order; junction bases with no gene match: 12. There are 17 residues in the CDR3. CDR3 region: CASSPALGQGAEDTQYF. The DNA for the CDR3 is TGTGCCAGCTCCCCGGCTCTGGGACAGGGGGCAGAAGATACGCAGTATTTT.

Details on this clone: The junction and the germline gene differ at one end; a read error may be behind it. The DNA of the CDR3 is TGTGCTAGCAGCCCAGGGATTCGCTCCGGCCTTGATGAAAAACTGTTTTTT. Translated, it gives CASSPGIRSGLDEKLFF. The chain uses TRBV7-7 and TRBJ1-4, with D possibly TRBD1 on 5 matching bases. The CDR3 runs 17 residues. Germline CDR1 SSHAT, CDR2 FNYEAQ (reference sequence).

DNA for the CDR3: TGTGCCAGCAGCCAAGCAGGGAAACTGGAAGAGAACACTGAAGCTTTCTTT. Its translation: CASSQAGKLEENTEAFF. The gene calls are TRBV3-1 (or the pseudogene TRBV3-2) and TRBJ1-1; a possible D gene is TRBD1 (5 bases). Germline V gene sequence: CDR1 LGHDT, CDR2 YNNKEL (reference sequence). V lost 1 base to trimming and J lost 1 base, with 16 bases between them. The CDR3 totals 17 residues.